The sequence of this TCR beta chain was determined in a study of T cells expressing NK-cell markers. Background on the study: The authors derived TCR beta repertoires from sorted CD3+CD56+NKG2C+, CD3+CD56+NKG2C- and CD3+CD56-NKG2C+ T cells.

Germline CDR1 is SEHNR and CDR2 is FQNEAQ (reference sequence). CDR3 length: 16 amino acids. TCRdb reworked the 5' RACE reads into one entry per CDR3 protein, no DNA. The sample features about 460,000 distinct CDR3 sequences, with roughly 1.4% in its top ten. Source material: blood T cells: a sorted CD56 or NKG2C T cell subset, CD4+ or CD8+ T cells, or bulk PBMC T cells (not recorded which). The chain carries TRBV7-9 and TRBJ2-3; checking the TCRdb D call of TRBD2 is not possible without DNA. The sequence derives from a woman in her fifties or sixties in good health. CDR3 sequence: CASSLISGVVTDTQYF. The full variable domain, its missing parts supplied by reference TRBV7-9 and TRBJ2-3, is DTGVSQNPRHKITKRGQNVTFRCDPISEHNRLYWYRQTLGQGPEFLTYFQNEAQLEKSRLLSDRFSAERPKGSFSTLEIQRTEQGDSAMYLCASSLISGVVTDTQYFGPGTRLTVL.